This T cell receptor beta chain was captured in a study of post-analysis software for immune sequencing data. Study-level background: Relapsing-remitting, secondary progressive and progressive-relapsing forms made up the multiple sclerosis disease courses.

J lost 1 base, V lost 3 bases, and 13 bases had no gene match. The CDR3 is made up of 18 amino acids. This clonotype was detected a few times. Its specificity is unknown. Prepared libraries of TCR beta cDNA carried unique molecular identifiers. Each sample of roughly 0.9 to 11 million input T cells yielded around 500,000 cDNA molecules, so each molecule approximated one T cell. TCRdb independently ran MiXCR on the PCR reads; one entry per CDR3 protein. The sample records 800,000 to 950,000 distinct CDR3 sequences, 53% being singletons. Regarding the study as a whole: TRBV segments more frequent in patients than in controls numbered roughly five and included TRBV5-6, TRBV5-1 and TRBV20-1. A significant reduction in normalized Chao1 diversity was observed in multiple sclerosis patients versus controls. Co-batched samples clustered tightly together by F measure.

The V gene is TRBV12-3 or TRBV12-4, the J gene TRBJ2-5, with TRBD2 matching 8 bases. The sequenced material came from blood. The clonotype originates from a girl between 5 and 17 years old with multiple sclerosis. The CDR3 region is CASSLSLGGGPLQETQYF. Here the CDR3 DNA reads TGTGCCAGCAGTTTGTCGTTAGGCGGGGGGCCCCTCCAAGAGACCCAGTACTTC.